The clone carrying this T cell receptor beta chain was counted only a few times. The antigen is undetermined. The sample belongs to a study of T-cell memory formation after mild COVID-19. The overall study: Each donor largely had its own TCR clusters. Overall study findings and caveats: While clones contracting from day 15 to 85 were balanced between CD4 and CD8, later expanders leaned CD4+.

The CDR3 consists of 14 residues. Germline V lookup: CDR1 LGHNA, CDR2 YSLEER. V was shortened by 1 base and J by 4 bases, with 10 bases between the two germline ends. UMIs and sample barcodes were carried by the TCR alpha and TCR beta cDNA libraries that 5'RACE produced using constant-segment primers. TCRdb reprocessed the 5' RACE reads with MiXCR, giving one entry per CDR3 protein. The sample has approximately 400,000 distinct CDR3 sequences, about a sixth seen once; the top ten hold roughly 21%. The chain couples TRBV4-3 to TRBJ1-1; the D is unclear. Input material: PBMCs or a T cell subset sorted from them (not recorded which). The clonotype was recovered from a man aged 18 to 30 who had mild COVID-19 (a few samples of this study predate the infection). Cell type and time point are not known. The CDR3 DNA reads as TGCGCCAGCAGCCAAGTCCGGGTCCCCACTGAAGCTTTCTTT. Translating it yields CASSQVRVPTEAFF.